Each of the 23 T cell receptor beta chains below was sequenced from the same sample in a study of T-cell memory formation after mild COVID-19 (dated by TCRdb to the early 2020s). The library came from 5' RACE. The run used an Illumina NovaSeq 6000. TCRdb's own reprocessing of the public reads used fastp at Q25 and MiXCR and kept productive beta chains. Each CDR3 protein gets just one entry, which takes the most common genes and DNA from the rows behind it. The sample table shows approximately 300,000 distinct CDR3 sequences, and roughly 21% are seen once. Under 25% of the sample comes from the top ten. Sequencing input: PBMCs or a T cell subset sorted from them (not recorded which). Receptors were obtained from a man between 18 and 35 years old who had mild COVID-19 (a few samples of this study predate the infection). The sample titles of this study are shuffled in the database, so cell type and time point are left out; the donor was told from shared clones.

The chain couples TRBV6-5 to TRBJ2-7; D may match TRBD1 or TRBD2 (5 bases each). This CDR3 is 13 amino acids long. Trimming left V 6 bases short and J 2 bases short, with 11 bases between. CDR1 is MNHEY, CDR2 SVGAGI, per germline. The CDR3 DNA reads TGTGCCAGCAGAGGGGACGGAACCTACGAGCAGTACTTC. It is translated as CASRGDGTYEQYF.

The sample holds a few counts of this clonotype. This chain links TRBV28 with TRBJ2-3, with 7 bases that match TRBD1. In germline, CDR1 is MDHEN, CDR2 SYDVKM. With V trimmed by 4 bases and J by 5 bases, 12 bases remained unmatched. The CDR3 covers 16 residues. The CDR3 spells CASSSSRAGDRDTQYF. CDR3 in DNA: TGTGCCAGCAGTTCCTCCAGGGCAGGGGACAGAGATACGCAGTATTTT.

The chain employs TRBV29-1 and TRBJ2-2, with a weak D call TRBD1 (5 bases). V was trimmed by 3 bases and J by 5 bases, leaving 7 bases between them. The CDR3 has 12 residues. Germline V gives CDR1 SQVTM, CDR2 ANQGSEA. For the CDR3, the DNA is TGCAGCGTTGATCAGGGTACCGGGGAGCTGTTTTTT. This gives the protein CSVDQGTGELFF.

This clonotype was seen a few times. This chain joins TRBV5-1 and TRBJ2-5; no clear D gene. This CDR3 is 13 amino acids long. Germline CDR1 SGHRS, CDR2 YFSETQ. The V end lost 2 bases, the J end lost 2 bases, and 7 bases lay between the germline ends. The CDR3 nucleotides are TGCGCCAGCAGCTTAAGGCAGCAAGAGACCCAGTACTTC. Amino acid sequence: CASSLRQQETQYF. The whole variable domain, filled in from reference TRBV5-1 and TRBJ2-5, reads KAGVTQTPRYLIKTRGQQVTLSCSPISGHRSVSWYQQTPGQGLQFLFEYFSETQRNKGNFPGRFSGRQFSNSRSEMNVSTLELGDSALYLCASSLRQQETQYFGPGTRLLVL.

As regards this clonotype: An end of the junction does not agree with germline; a read error may underlie this. The chain combines TRBV7-9 with TRBJ2-1; 11 positions agree with TRBD1. Germline V gene data show CDR1 as SEHNR and CDR2 as FQNEAQ (reference sequence). The CDR3 totals 15 residues. The CDR3 loop is CAGSSDRGQRGEQFF. CDR3 bases: TGTGCCGGCAGCTCGGACAGGGGGCAGAGGGGTGAGCAGTTCTTC.

This clonotype has only a few counts. CDR3 bases: TGTGCCAGCAGCTCACAGGGGGGTGGTGTTGAAGCTTTCTTT. Translated: CASSSQGGGVEAFF. This sequence joins TRBV7-9 and TRBJ1-1; 8 bases map to TRBD1. With 4 bases clipped from V and 7 bases from J, the junction kept 8 bases outside the gene matches. Germline V CDR1 and CDR2: SEHNR, FQNEAQ (reference sequence). The CDR3 loop spans 14 amino acids.

In its sample, this clonotype was seen a few times. CDR3 loop: CASNLAGLYGYTF. The CDR3 nucleotides read TGTGCCAGCAATCTTGCCGGCCTCTATGGCTACACCTTC. This chain connects TRBV6-2 or TRBV6-3 to TRBJ1-2; no clear D. The CDR3 is made up of 13 amino acids. Trimming stripped 7 bases from V and 4 bases from J, with 13 bases between. The germline V gene has CDR1 MNHEY and CDR2 SVGEGT.

The chain couples TRBV4-1 to TRBJ1-2; the match to TRBD1 covers 8 bases. The CDR3 is made up of 15 amino acids. Trimming at V came to 0 bases and at J to 3 bases, leaving 3 bases not matched to a gene. CDR1 and CDR2 from the germline V gene are MGHRA and YSYEKL. Here the CDR3 DNA reads TGCGCCAGCAGCCAAGACCAGGGGGCGTACTATGGCTACACCTTC. This sequence encodes CASSQDQGAYYGYTF.

This clonotype was observed a handful of times. This CDR3 is CATSRDRGSGWGEQFF. The CDR3 nucleotides read TGTGCCACCAGCAGAGATCGGGGCTCGGGGTGGGGTGAGCAGTTCTTC. This chain uses TRBV15 with TRBJ2-1; D is possibly TRBD1 or TRBD2 (5 bases each). CDR3 length: 16 residues. Trimming left V 0 bases short and J 9 bases short, with 18 bases between. Looked up from germline, CDR1 is LNHNV and CDR2 is YYDKDF (reference sequence).

The CDR3 sequence is CASSITGAKQFF. The CDR3 nucleotides read TGTGCCAGCAGTATAACAGGGGCCAAGCAGTTCTTC. The chain recombines TRBV12-3 or TRBV12-4 with TRBJ2-1; 7 bases are a match to TRBD1. After removal of 5 bases from V and 11 bases from J, the junction contained 6 bases not matched to a gene. The CDR3 sequence is 12 residues long.

This chain uses TRBV6-1 with TRBJ2-7; D gene ambiguous. CDR3 length: 11 amino acids. Trimming took 5 bases from V and 5 from J, leaving 7 bases between them. Germline CDR1 and CDR2: MNHNS and SASEGT. The CDR3 region is CASSYTDEQYF. As DNA, the CDR3 is TGTGCCAGCAGTTACACAGACGAGCAGTACTTC.

CDR3 in amino acids: CASSPRQGAQGGELFF. CDR3 sequence (DNA): TGTGCCAGCAGTCCACGACAGGGGGCGCAGGGCGGGGAGCTGTTTTTT. The V and J genes are TRBV12-3 or TRBV12-4 and TRBJ2-2, with 10 bases fitting TRBD1. J was trimmed by 7 bases and V by 5 bases; bases with no gene match: 10. The CDR3 length is 16 residues.

V and J are TRBV4-1 and TRBJ2-3; 8 nucleotides align to TRBD2. CDR1 and CDR2 from the germline V gene are MGHRA and YSYEKL. V shed 11 bases and J 5 bases; nucleotides not matched to a gene: 6. This CDR3 comprises 12 residues. The CDR3 protein is CACSGERDTQYF. The CDR3 nucleotides are TGCGCCTGTAGCGGGGAGAGAGATACGCAGTATTTT.

This clonotype was found many times. The rearrangement joins TRBV6-4 to TRBJ2-1; 10 positions agree with TRBD2. Per the germline V gene, CDR1 is MRHNA and CDR2 is SNTAGT. This CDR3 is built from 14 residues. The junction had 2 bases not matched to a gene; V was cut back by 4 bases and J by 5 bases. The CDR3: CASSGLAGNNEQFF. The CDR3 nucleotides are TGTGCCAGCAGTGGACTAGCGGGTAACAATGAGCAGTTCTTC.

CDR3 in amino acids: CASSRSPRQETQYF. CDR3 DNA sequence: TGTGCCAGCAGCCGATCCCCCAGGCAAGAGACCCAGTACTTC. This rearrangement joins TRBV7-2 to TRBJ2-5; D is undetermined. V gave up 5 bases and J gave up 2 bases, with 12 bases separating them. CDR1 is SGHTA and CDR2 is FQGNSA in the germline V gene. The CDR3 is 14 residues long.

Many counts were recorded for this clonotype. This chain joins TRBV7-2 and TRBJ1-2; D uncertain. Deletions cut 1 base from V and 2 bases from J, with 20 bases between. The germline V gene has CDR1 SGHTA and CDR2 FQGNSA. CDR3 length equals 18 residues. The CDR3: CASSLVLSPVGSNYGYTF. Here the CDR3 DNA reads TGTGCCAGCAGCTTAGTTTTATCCCCAGTGGGGTCAAACTATGGCTACACCTTC.

The chain recombines TRBV10-3 with TRBJ2-3, with 8 bases matching TRBD2. The CDR3 spans 16 residues. The germline V gene has CDR1 ENHRY and CDR2 SYGVKD. The ends lost 11 bases at V and 5 bases at J; junction bases unmatched: 18. This CDR3 reads CASHPGFSGEGDTQYF. The CDR3 DNA sequence: TGTGCCTCCCACCCCGGGTTTAGCGGGGAGGGAGATACGCAGTATTTT.

In its sample, this clonotype was seen many times. The chain recombines TRBV24-1 with TRBJ2-5; the match to TRBD2 covers 7 bases. Trimming cost V 4 bases and J 1 base; bases outside gene matches: 8. The CDR3 has 16 residues. In germline, CDR1 is KGHDR, CDR2 SFDVKD. The DNA for the CDR3 is TGTGCCACCAGTGACCACCTGACTAGCAGCCAAGAGACCCAGTACTTC. Protein: CATSDHLTSSQETQYF.

The gene calls are TRBV7-9 and TRBJ1-1; the D is unclear. The CDR3 spans 15 residues. CDR1 SEHNR and CDR2 FQNEAQ come from the germline V gene (reference sequence). Trimming left V 2 bases short and J 1 base short, with 11 bases between. The CDR3 nucleotides are TGTGCCAGCAGCTTACGGGGTTCGGCGAACACTGAAGCTTTCTTT. Residues: CASSLRGSANTEAFF.

This chain connects TRBV9 to TRBJ1-2; D not certain. With 3 bases removed from V and 4 bases from J, the gap between germline ends came to 10 bases. The CDR3 is 13 residues long. The V gene's germline CDR1 is SGDLS and CDR2 YYNGEE. The CDR3 protein is CASSATRTYGYTF. DNA for the CDR3: TGTGCCAGCAGCGCCACTCGGACCTATGGCTACACCTTC.

The chain has TRBV7-3 and TRBJ2-5; 7 bases agree with TRBD2. Germline CDR1 is SGHTA and CDR2 is FQGTGA. The CDR3 extends over 15 amino acids. The junction had 8 bases not matched to a gene; V was cut back by 5 bases and J by 2 bases. CDR3 residues: CASSPWAGEQETQYF. The DNA for the CDR3 is TGTGCCAGCAGCCCCTGGGCGGGGGAGCAAGAGACCCAGTACTTC.

The gene calls are TRBV29-1 and TRBJ1-5, with D possibly being TRBD1 (6 bases). The germline V gene has CDR1 SQVTM and CDR2 ANQGSEA. The CDR3 length is 13 residues. Trimming shortened V by 4 bases and J by 5 bases, and 12 bases separated the two germline ends. CDR3 sequence (DNA): TGCAGCGTTGTGGTGTCAGGGGATCAGCCCCAGCATTTT. Amino acids: CSVVVSGDQPQHF. Full variable domain (remainder filled in from reference TRBV29-1 and TRBJ1-5): SAVISQKPSRDICQRGTSLTIQCQVDSQVTMMFWYRQQPGQSLTLIATANQGSEATYESGFVIDKFPISRPNLTFSTLTVSNMSPEDSSIYLCSVVVSGDQPQHFGDGTRLSIL.

The chain joins TRBV28 to TRBJ1-1, with D hard to call. Trimming took off 6 bases at V and 4 bases at J, with 15 bases between the two ends. The CDR3 sequence is 14 residues long. Germline CDR1 MDHEN, CDR2 SYDVKM. The CDR3 reads CASSQIRAVTEAFF. CDR3 nucleotides: TGTGCCAGCAGCCAGATAAGGGCGGTCACTGAAGCTTTCTTT.